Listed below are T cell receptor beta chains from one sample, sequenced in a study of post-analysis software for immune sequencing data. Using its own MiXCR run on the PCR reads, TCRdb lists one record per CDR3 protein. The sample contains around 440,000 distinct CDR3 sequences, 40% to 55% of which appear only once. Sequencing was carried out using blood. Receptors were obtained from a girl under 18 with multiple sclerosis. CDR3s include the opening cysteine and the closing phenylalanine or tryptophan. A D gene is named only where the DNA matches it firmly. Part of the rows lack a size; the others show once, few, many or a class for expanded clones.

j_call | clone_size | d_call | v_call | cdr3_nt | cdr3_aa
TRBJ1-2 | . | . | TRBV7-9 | TGTGCCAGCAGCTCGGCAGCGTATAACTACACCTTC | CASSSAAYNYTF
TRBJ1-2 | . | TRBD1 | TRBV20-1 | TGCAGTGCTTACAGGGGATGGAGTGGCTACACCTTC | CSAYRGWSGYTF
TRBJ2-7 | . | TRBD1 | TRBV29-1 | TGCAGCACGGGACAGGGGAGCGAGCAGTACTTC | CSTGQGSEQYF
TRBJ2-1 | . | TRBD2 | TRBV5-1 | TGCGCCAGCAGCTTGGATCGGCTAGCGGGAGCCAATGAGCAGTTCTTC | CASSLDRLAGANEQFF
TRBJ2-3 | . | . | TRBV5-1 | TGCGCCAGCAGCGCTCTTAGCGGGACAGGGACAGATACGCAGTATTTT | CASSALSGTGTDTQYF
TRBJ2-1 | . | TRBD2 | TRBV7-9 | TGTGCCAGCAGCCCCAGAGGGAGGGACCAGTCCTACAATGAGCAGTTCTTC | CASSPRGRDQSYNEQFF
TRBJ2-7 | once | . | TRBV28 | TGTGCCAGCAGTATGGACAGTCGTGACGAGCAGTACTTC | CASSMDSRDEQYF
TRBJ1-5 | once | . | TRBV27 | TGTGCCAGCGGACTCAATCAGCCCCAGCATTTT | CASGLNQPQHF
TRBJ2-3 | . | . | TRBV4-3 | TGCGCCAGCAGCCAAGGGGGACACTCATATCTCCTGGACACAGATACGCAGTATTTT | CASSQGGHSYLLDTDTQYF
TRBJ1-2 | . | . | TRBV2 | TGTGCCAGCAGTGAACAACGGCTCTATGGCTACACCTTC | CASSEQRLYGYTF
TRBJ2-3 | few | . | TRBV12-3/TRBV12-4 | TGTGCCAGCAGTTTGGGGGCAGCCACAGATACGCAGTATTTT | CASSLGAATDTQYF
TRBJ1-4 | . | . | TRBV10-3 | TGTGCCATCAGTGGGCAGTTCGAAACTGGCGAAAAACTGTTTTTT | CAISGQFETGEKLFF
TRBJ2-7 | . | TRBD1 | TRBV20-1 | TGCAGTGCATCCCGGGACAGGGGCCACGAGCAGTACTTC | CSASRDRGHEQYF
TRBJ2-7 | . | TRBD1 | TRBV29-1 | TGCAGCGTTGAAGGGACAGGGACCTCCTACGAGCAGTACTTC | CSVEGTGTSYEQYF
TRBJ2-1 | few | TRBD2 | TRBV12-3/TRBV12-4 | TGTGCCAGCAGGGCCCCAGAGAGCGGGAGAGGCAATGAGCAGTTCTTC | CASRAPESGRGNEQFF
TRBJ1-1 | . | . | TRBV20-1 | TGCAGTGCTAGAGTGGGGGGGATGAACACTGAAGCTTTCTTT | CSARVGGMNTEAFF
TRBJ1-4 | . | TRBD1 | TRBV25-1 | TGTGCCAACAGTGCCAACACAGGGGAGGTCGAAAAACTGTTTTTT | CANSANTGEVEKLFF
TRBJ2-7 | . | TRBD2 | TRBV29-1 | TGCAGCGTCCGGACTAGCGGGAGCAACGAGCAGTACTTC | CSVRTSGSNEQYF
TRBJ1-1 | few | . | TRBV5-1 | TGCGCCAGCAGCTTCCTTGGGTTGAACACTGAAGCTTTCTTT | CASSFLGLNTEAFF
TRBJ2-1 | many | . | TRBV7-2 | TGTGCCAGCAGCTCCGTCGTGTTGAGCTCCTACAATGAGCAGTTCTTC | CASSSVVLSSYNEQFF
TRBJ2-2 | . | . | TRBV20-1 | TGCAGTGCTAGACTACCGGGAGCGTCGAACACCGGGGAGCTGTTTTTT | CSARLPGASNTGELFF
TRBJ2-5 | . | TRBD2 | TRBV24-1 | TGTGCCACCAGTGACCCGGTTGTGACTAGCGGGAGGGCCTCAACCTACAATGAGCAGTACTTC | CATSDPVVTSGRASTYNEQYF
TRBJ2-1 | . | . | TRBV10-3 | TGTGCCATCAGTGAAAGATCAGGGGTCTCCTACAATGAGCAGTTCTTC | CAISERSGVSYNEQFF
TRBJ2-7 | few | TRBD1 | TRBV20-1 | TGCAGTGCTGGAGGGGAGGGACAGGGCCCTTACGAGCAGTACTTC | CSAGGEGQGPYEQYF
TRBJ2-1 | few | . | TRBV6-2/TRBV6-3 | TGTGCCAGCAGTTACTCGTACGGTTACAATGAGCAGTTCTTC | CASSYSYGYNEQFF
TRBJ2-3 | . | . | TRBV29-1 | TGCAGCTTACGGGGGCAGCGGGATTCAACAGATACGCAGTATTTT | CSLRGQRDSTDTQYF
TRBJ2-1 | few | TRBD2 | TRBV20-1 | TGCAGTGCTAGAGATAGGAGCGGGAGGCTGAATGAGCAGTTCTTC | CSARDRSGRLNEQFF